Reported below is one T cell receptor beta chain. Its antigen remains unidentified. TCR cDNA libraries came from RNA via a modified published protocol. From the 5' RACE reads, TCRdb called clonotypes with MiXCR, one entry per CDR3 protein. The sample records hundreds of thousands of distinct CDR3 sequences, roughly 27% being singletons. This specimen belongs to a study of identical twins' blood T cells. Study-level points and caveats: Twins reportedly had markedly more similar V usage than unrelated donors, even among out-of-frame TCRbeta clonotypes. Each donor's most abundant TCRbeta clonotypes shared more CDR3 sequences with her twin than unrelated donors.

The germline V gene encodes CDR1 ENHRY and CDR2 SYGVKD. J gave up 5 bases and V 2 bases, and 5 bases lay outside the gene matches. This CDR3 is built from 16 residues. V gene TRBV10-3 combines with J gene TRBJ2-1, with 11 bases matching TRBD2. The sample taken for sequencing was PBMCs. The TCR sequence derives from a woman aged 18-50 years in good health. The CDR3 reads CAISEPLAGGHNEQFF. CDR3 coding DNA: TGTGCCATCAGTGAGCCTCTAGCGGGGGGCCACAATGAGCAGTTCTTC.